A single sample is the source of the 26 T cell receptor beta chains below, sequenced in a study of T-cell reconstitution after alpha-beta-depleted transplantation in children. Preparation of the TCRbeta library involved a method that used unique molecular identifiers. TCRdb re-called the PCR reads through MiXCR, storing one row per CDR3 protein. The sample has over 550,000 distinct CDR3 sequences, approximately 10% seen once; the top ten hold 4% to 5%. The sample was PBMCs from the stem cell graft donor, taken from the stem cell graft. These receptors originate from a human donor who donated a stem cell graft to a child with acute myeloid leukemia.

The chain carries TRBV5-6 and TRBJ1-2; D possibly corresponds to TRBD1 (5 bases). Germline V CDR1 and CDR2: SGHDT, YYEEEE. The CDR3 runs 14 residues. Trimming took 3 bases from V and 2 from J, leaving 11 bases between them. The CDR3 here is CASSWGPPNYGYTF. The CDR3 DNA is TGTGCCAGCAGCTGGGGCCCTCCCAACTATGGCTACACCTTC.

This clonotype showed up many times. The chain links TRBV29-1 to TRBJ1-2, with 7 bases that match TRBD1. Germline trimming cut 6 bases from V and 6 bases from J; bases unmatched to any gene: 7. The CDR3 sequence is 12 residues long. Germline CDR1 reads SQVTM; CDR2 reads ANQGSEA. This CDR3 reads CSVHRGIDGYTF. CDR3 DNA: TGCAGCGTCCACAGGGGAATAGATGGCTACACCTTC.

This clonotype appeared once. V and J are TRBV29-1 and TRBJ2-5, with TRBD2 identical over 13 bases. The CDR3 is 18 residues long. Looked up from germline, CDR1 is SQVTM and CDR2 is ANQGSEA. The V and J ends lost 6 bases and 2 bases, in that order; junction bases with no gene match: 15. The CDR3 nucleotides read TGCAGCGTAAACTTACCGGGACTAGCGGGACCAAATCAAGAGACCCAGTACTTC. Translated, it gives CSVNLPGLAGPNQETQYF.

This clonotype was counted between two and nine times. The chain uses TRBV6-1 and TRBJ2-2; D is undetermined. In germline, CDR1 is MNHNS, CDR2 SASEGT. This CDR3 is 15 amino acids long. V lost 7 bases to trimming and J lost 1 base, with 13 bases between them. CDR3 amino acids: CASTLKPGNTGELFF. The CDR3 DNA reads TGTGCCAGCACCCTCAAACCTGGGAACACCGGGGAGCTGTTTTTT.

This chain connects TRBV7-2 to TRBJ2-7; 10 nucleotides line up with TRBD1. The CDR3 loop spans 14 amino acids. CDR1 is SGHTA, CDR2 FQGNSA, per germline. V was clipped by 5 bases and J by 6 bases; unmatched bases: 7. The chain's CDR3 is CASSQTGGGTEQYF. CDR3 DNA sequence: TGTGCCAGCAGCCAGACAGGGGGCGGGACCGAGCAGTACTTC.

This clonotype appeared many times. This chain uses TRBV10-2 with TRBJ2-7, with 11 bases that match TRBD2. The CDR3 totals 13 residues. The J segment lost 5 bases and the V segment lost 10 bases, leaving 7 bases of the junction unmatched. Germline V gene lookup returns CDR1 WSHSY and CDR2 SAAADI. The CDR3 sequence: CATLTSGKNEQYF. As DNA, the CDR3 is TGCGCCACCCTGACTAGCGGGAAGAACGAGCAGTACTTC.

This sequence joins TRBV15 and TRBJ1-1, with a possible D match to TRBD1 (6 bases). V dropped 5 bases and J dropped 5 bases, with 21 bases sitting between them. This CDR3 contains 16 residues. Germline assignment: CDR1 LNHNV and CDR2 YYDKDF (reference sequence). In DNA, the CDR3 is TGTGCCACCAGCGCGTTCGAAGGAACAGGGAGAACTGAAGCTTTCTTT. It codes for CATSAFEGTGRTEAFF.

This chain links TRBV27 with TRBJ2-5; 9 bases are a match to TRBD1. V gave up 4 bases and J gave up 1 base; unmatched junction bases: 7. CDR3 length equals 16 residues. Germline V gene data show CDR1 as MNHEY and CDR2 as SMNVEV (reference sequence). CDR3 coding DNA: TGTGCCAGCAGTTCTCACGACAGGGGGAGCCAAGAGACCCAGTACTTC. Translating gives CASSSHDRGSQETQYF.

This clonotype has at least ten counts. This chain joins TRBV29-1 and TRBJ2-1, with a tentative D call TRBD1 (5 bases). This CDR3 comprises 14 residues. Germline CDR1 reads SQVTM; CDR2 reads ANQGSEA. Between the trimmed V and J ends, which lost 7 bases and 5 bases, there was a span of 18 bases. CDR3 sequence reads: CSAADILRNNEQFF. The CDR3, as DNA: TGCAGCGCTGCGGACATATTAAGAAACAATGAGCAGTTCTTC.

This clonotype has only a few counts. The chain carries TRBV30 and TRBJ2-1; TRBD2 matches at 14 bases. The CDR3 consists of 14 residues. Germline lookup yields CDR1 GTSNPN and CDR2 SVGIG (reference sequence). The ends lost 2 bases at V and 10 bases at J; junction bases unmatched: 4. The CDR3 sequence: CAWSRGLAGGEQFF. DNA for the CDR3: TGTGCCTGGAGTCGTGGACTAGCGGGAGGAGAGCAGTTCTTC.

This clonotype turned up a few times. The genes are TRBV20-1 and TRBJ2-7, with D unresolved. V dropped 1 base and J dropped 4 bases, with 14 bases sitting between them. Germline lookup yields CDR1 DFQATT and CDR2 SNEGSKA (reference sequence). The CDR3 has 14 amino acids. CDR3 sequence reads: CSARAGNAVYEQYF. CDR3 bases: TGCAGTGCTAGAGCTGGGAACGCGGTATACGAGCAGTACTTC.

This clonotype was recorded at least ten times. V gene TRBV20-1 combines with J gene TRBJ2-3; 11 bases are a match to TRBD2. This CDR3 region has 15 residues. Per germline, CDR1 DFQATT and CDR2 SNEGSKA (reference sequence). The trim removed 4 bases at V and 6 bases at J, leaving 9 bases unmatched. For the CDR3, the DNA is TGCAGTGCTAAGGACCTAGCGGGAGGTTTGGATACGCAGTATTTT. It yields the protein CSAKDLAGGLDTQYF.

V and J are TRBV5-1 and TRBJ2-7, with D uncertain. Germline assignment: CDR1 SGHRS and CDR2 YFSETQ. This CDR3 has 16 amino acids. V was shortened by 4 bases and J by 5 bases, with 22 bases between the two germline ends. As DNA, the CDR3 is TGCGCCAGCAGCCCCTCAATGATGCTGAGCGCCCACGAGCAGTACTTC. Amino acid sequence: CASSPSMMLSAHEQYF.

This clonotype came up a few times. This CDR3 is CASSYLTVGVTPKGEQFF. The CDR3 region has the DNA TGTGCCAGCAGTTACTTAACAGTCGGAGTAACTCCTAAGGGGGAGCAGTTCTTC. The chain has TRBV6-2 or TRBV6-3 and TRBJ2-1, with a possible D match to TRBD1 (5 bases). CDR1 MNHEY and CDR2 SVGEGT come from the germline V gene. This CDR3 contains 18 residues. Trimming removed 1 base from V and 10 bases from J, with 26 bases in between.

This clonotype was observed many times. V usage is TRBV11-2 and J usage is TRBJ2-2; 10 bases are a match to TRBD2. CDR1 and CDR2 from the germline V gene are SGHAT and FQNNGV. V lost 4 bases to trimming and J lost 2 bases; unmatched junction nucleotides: 4. CDR3 size: 16 residues. The CDR3 loop reads CASSWLAGGNTGELFF. In DNA, the CDR3 is TGTGCCAGCAGCTGGTTAGCGGGAGGAAACACCGGGGAGCTGTTTTTT.

This clonotype has at least ten counts. This chain links TRBV28 with TRBJ2-7, with unresolved D. There are 15 residues in the CDR3. Germline lookup yields CDR1 MDHEN and CDR2 SYDVKM. V shed 2 bases and J shed 5 bases, with 16 bases lying between them. CDR3 nucleotides: TGTGCCAGCAGTTTAATCGACGCGGTAGCACACGAGCAGTACTTC. The encoded protein is CASSLIDAVAHEQYF.

This clonotype was seen ten or more times. The chain recombines TRBV12-3 or TRBV12-4 with TRBJ1-6; weak D call: TRBD1 (5 bases). The V end lost 5 bases, the J end lost 7 bases, and 15 bases lay between the germline ends. This CDR3 region has 15 residues. CDR3 residues: CASSPNSGGNSPLHF. The CDR3 DNA reads TGTGCCAGCAGTCCGAATTCCGGGGGAAATTCACCCCTCCACTTT.

Remarks on this clonotype: This clone may be a read error of a much larger clone one base away. Without the conserved terminal phenylalanine or tryptophan, this CDR3 likely stems from a read error. The chain links TRBV5-1 to TRBJ1-1; D may be TRBD1 (5 bases). Looked up from germline, CDR1 is SGHRS and CDR2 is YFSETQ. V lost 4 bases and J 2 bases, leaving 9 bases between the germline ends. The CDR3 runs to 13 residues. The CDR3 DNA reads as TGCGCCAGCAGCCGACAGAGAAACACTGAAGCTTTCTGT. The encoded protein is CASSRQRNTEAFC.

In regard to this clonotype: In this CDR3 the conserved last residue, phenylalanine or tryptophan, is missing, so a read error is likely. The rearrangement uses TRBV15 and TRBJ1-1; D gene uncertain. The V gene's germline CDR1 is LNHNV and CDR2 YYDKDF (reference sequence). V dropped 2 bases and J dropped 3 bases, with 13 bases sitting between them. The CDR3 is made up of 15 amino acids. CDR3 sequence reads: CATSRTGAGDTEAFL. The CDR3 DNA reads as TGTGCCACCAGCAGAACGGGCGCTGGGGACACTGAAGCTTTCTTA.

The sample holds many counts of this clonotype. The V and J genes are TRBV6-5 and TRBJ1-2; D remains unclear. V lost 4 bases and J 4 bases, leaving 7 bases between the germline ends. Per germline, CDR1 MNHEY and CDR2 SVGAGI. This CDR3 region has 12 residues. CDR3 in amino acids: CASSSGSYGYTF. DNA for the CDR3: TGTGCCAGCAGTTCGGGGAGCTATGGCTACACCTTC.

The CDR3 coding sequence is TGTGCCAGCAGCTTGGCCAAGGACACAGATACGCAGTATTTT. Translated: CASSLAKDTDTQYF. The J gene is TRBJ2-3, the V gene TRBV7-2; D call uncertain. Germline lookup yields CDR1 SGHTA and CDR2 FQGNSA. The CDR3 runs 14 residues. Trimming stripped 3 bases from V and 2 bases from J, with 9 bases between.

This clonotype was picked up many times. The chain joins TRBV7-2 to TRBJ2-1, with D perhaps TRBD2 (6 bases). The V end was cut by 1 base, the J end by 4 bases, with 14 bases between. Germline loops: CDR1 SGHTA, CDR2 FQGNSA. This CDR3 has 16 residues. The CDR3 nucleotides are TGTGCCAGCAGCTTAGTCCCCCAGGCGGGATACAATGAGCAGTTCTTC. The encoded protein is CASSLVPQAGYNEQFF.

This chain links TRBV27 with TRBJ1-4; no firm D call. CDR3 length: 15 amino acids. Germline CDR1 is MNHEY and CDR2 is SMNVEV (reference sequence). V lost 8 bases, J lost 5 bases, and 18 bases lay in between. CDR3 sequence: CASGLSVGGNEKLFF. The CDR3 nucleotides read TGTGCCAGCGGACTCTCGGTCGGTGGAAATGAAAAACTGTTTTTT.

V gene TRBV3-1 combines with J gene TRBJ1-1; 7 nucleotides agree with TRBD1. J lost 3 bases, V lost 8 bases, and 12 bases had no gene match. The CDR3 length is 15 residues. Germline V gene lookup returns CDR1 LGHDT and CDR2 YNNKEL (reference sequence). CDR3 region: CASSRQGSRDTEAFF. The CDR3 nucleotides are TGTGCCAGCTCCAGACAGGGCTCGAGAGACACTGAAGCTTTCTTT.

The rearrangement links TRBV7-2 to TRBJ2-7; D is undetermined. Trimming stripped 5 bases from V and 9 bases from J, with 14 bases between. Germline CDR1 reads SGHTA; CDR2 reads FQGNSA. There are 12 residues in the CDR3. The CDR3 here is CASSVRVGGQYF. The CDR3 bases are TGTGCCAGCAGCGTACGGGTCGGCGGGCAGTACTTC.

This clonotype occurred a few times. The gene calls are TRBV27 and TRBJ2-6; 11 positions agree with TRBD2. The germline CDR1 and CDR2 sequences are MNHEY and SMNVEV (reference sequence). V was pared by 6 bases and J by 0 bases, with 10 bases of the junction left unmatched. This CDR3 is 19 amino acids long. The CDR3 region has the DNA TGTGCCAGCAGCACTGTGGGACTAGCGGATTTCTCTGGGGCCAACGTCCTGACTTTC. It encodes CASSTVGLADFSGANVLTF.